The 26 T cell receptor beta chains in this list originate from one sample, sequenced in a study of blood T cell repertoires in COVID-19. Assay used: immunoSEQ multiplex PCR; TCRdb lists only in-frame clones, some missing. The profile shows 150,000 to 200,000 clones, 85% to 90% of them singletons. The source material was peripheral blood. Every receptor here comes from a woman aged 80 or over in a cohort sampled during active or convalescent COVID-19.

The chain is built from TRBV30 and TRBJ2-2, with D perhaps matching TRBD1 (5 bases). V gave up 6 bases and J gave up 0 bases, with 11 bases separating them. CDR3 length: 14 residues. The germline V gene has CDR1 GTSNPN and CDR2 SVGIG (reference sequence). The CDR3 protein is CACQGTANTGELFF. Here the CDR3 DNA reads TGTGCCTGCCAGGGAACAGCGAACACCGGGGAGCTGTTTTTT.

This clone was picked up one time. The chain is built from TRBV10-1 and TRBJ1-1, with 9 bases aligning to TRBD1. Trimming removed 6 bases from V and 8 bases from J; junction bases left unmatched: 10. This CDR3 contains 14 residues. CDR1 is WNHNN and CDR2 is SYGVQD in the germline V gene (reference sequence). Written as DNA, the CDR3 is TGCGCCAGCAGCAATGGACAGGGGATTGGAGAAGCTTTCTTT. Protein product: CASSNGQGIGEAFF.

This chain uses TRBV15 with TRBJ1-2; TRBD1 matches 7 bases. V shed 4 bases and J 2 bases; nucleotides not matched to a gene: 7. Germline V lookup: CDR1 LNHNV, CDR2 YYDKDF (reference sequence). The CDR3 totals 15 residues. CDR3 sequence: CATSTRTGPNYGYTF. The CDR3 nucleotides are TGTGCCACCAGCACTCGGACAGGACCCAACTATGGCTACACCTTC.

The genes are TRBV19 and TRBJ1-4; D remains unclear. Trimming cost V 4 bases and J 5 bases, with 11 bases left between them. The length of the CDR3 is 14 residues. Germline CDR1 LNHDA, CDR2 SQIVND (reference sequence). The DNA of the CDR3 is TGTGCCAGTAGTAGAACCCGGGGAAATGAAAAACTGTTTTTT. This translates into CASSRTRGNEKLFF.

This chain links TRBV4-3 with TRBJ1-2; possible D gene TRBD1, 5 bases. The CDR3 runs to 15 residues. V gave up 0 bases and J gave up 8 bases, with 16 bases separating them. Germline V gene data show CDR1 as LGHNA and CDR2 as YSLEER. The DNA of the CDR3 is TGCGCCAGCAGCCAAGAACGGACCCAGGGTACGGGCTACACCTTC. It translates to CASSQERTQGTGYTF.

The J gene is TRBJ2-5, the V gene TRBV11-3; TRBD2 agrees at 10 bases. CDR3 length: 15 amino acids. Trimming took 3 bases from V and 5 from J; bases not matched to a gene: 6. The V gene's germline CDR1 is SGHNT and CDR2 YENEEA. CDR3 in amino acids: CASSFRAAGGETQYF. In DNA, the CDR3 is TGTGCCAGCAGCTTCCGTGCAGCGGGGGGGGAGACCCAGTACTTC.

The chain employs TRBV10-3 and TRBJ1-1; D ambiguous. Germline values: CDR1 ENHRY, CDR2 SYGVKD. V lost 2 bases and J lost 3, with 7 bases in between. CDR3 length: 13 residues. The CDR3 protein is CAISEERYTEAFF. The CDR3 bases are TGTGCCATCAGTGAGGAACGGTACACTGAAGCTTTCTTT.

The chain couples TRBV5-1 to TRBJ1-3, with D possibly matching TRBD1 (6 bases). CDR3 size: 15 residues. V was trimmed by 1 base and J by 4 bases, leaving 12 bases between them. Germline values: CDR1 SGHRS, CDR2 YFSETQ. The CDR3 region has the DNA TGCGCCAGCAGCTTGTCCGGACAGTCAGGAAACACCATATATTTT. Protein: CASSLSGQSGNTIYF.

V gene TRBV28 combines with J gene TRBJ2-7, with D possibly matching TRBD1 (5 bases). The V and J ends lost 5 bases and 0 bases respectively, with 17 bases between them. CDR1 is MDHEN, CDR2 SYDVKM, per germline. This CDR3 is 16 amino acids long. The CDR3 loop reads CASSLPRQGSSYEQYF. The DNA of the CDR3 is TGTGCCAGCAGTCTACCTCGGCAGGGTAGCTCCTACGAGCAGTACTTC. Full variable domain (rest looked up from reference TRBV28 and TRBJ2-7): DVKVTQSSRYLVKRTGEKVFLECVQDMDHENMFWYRQDPGLGLRLIYFSYDVKMKEKGDIPEGYSVSREKKERFSLILESASTNQTSMYLCASSLPRQGSSYEQYFGPGTRLTVT.

The rearrangement links TRBV13 to TRBJ2-1; no definite D call. The V gene lost 5 bases and the J gene lost 4 bases, with 12 bases spanning the gap. CDR3 size: 14 residues. The germline V gene encodes CDR1 PRHDT and CDR2 FYEKMQ (reference sequence). In nucleotides, the CDR3 is TGTGCCAGCAGCATGTTACCACTATACAATGAGCAGTTCTTC. Protein: CASSMLPLYNEQFF.

This chain joins TRBV12-3 or TRBV12-4 and TRBJ1-2; 9 nucleotides match TRBD1. Losses at the gene ends were 5 bases for V and 7 bases for J; bases not matched to a gene: 5. The CDR3 has 13 residues. The CDR3 here is CASSHRGQGGYTF. The CDR3 DNA is TGTGCCAGCAGTCACAGGGGGCAAGGTGGCTACACCTTC.

The rearrangement joins TRBV18 to TRBJ1-2; D is undetermined. Germline values: CDR1 KGHSH, CDR2 LQKENI. The CDR3 contains 15 residues. V lost 1 base and J 3 bases, leaving 12 bases between the germline ends. CDR3 sequence (DNA): TGTGCCAGCTCACCACTTCCGGGGAACGACTATGGCTACACCTTC. Encoded protein: CASSPLPGNDYGYTF. Full variable domain (remainder filled in from reference TRBV18 and TRBJ1-2): NAGVMQNPRHLVRRRGQEARLRCSPMKGHSHVYWYRQLPEEGLKFMVYLQKENIIDESGMPKERFSAEFPKEGPSILRIQQVVRGDSAAYFCASSPLPGNDYGYTFGSGTRLTVV.

The chain carries TRBV27 and TRBJ2-2; 10 bases are a match to TRBD2. V gave up 5 bases and J gave up 4 bases; unmatched junction bases: 10. This CDR3 has 17 amino acids. Germline loops: CDR1 MNHEY, CDR2 SMNVEV (reference sequence). The CDR3 protein is CASSRDLGLALTGELFF. The CDR3 DNA sequence: TGTGCCAGCAGTAGGGACCTGGGACTAGCGCTCACCGGGGAGCTGTTTTTT.

This rearrangement joins TRBV7-9 to TRBJ1-4; a possible D gene is TRBD1 (5 bases). This CDR3 is built from 19 residues. Trimming removed 2 bases at V and 6 bases at J, with 25 bases between. The germline V gene has CDR1 SEHNR and CDR2 FQNEAQ (reference sequence). DNA for the CDR3: TGTGCCAGCAGCTTATTTTCGGCAAGGGGTTCAAAAGATCATGAAAAACTGTTTTTT. The encoded protein is CASSLFSARGSKDHEKLFF.

The CDR3 nucleotides are TGCGCCAGCAGCTTTCGGGAGGCTAAGGGGGGGGAGACCCAGTACTTC. This codes for CASSFREAKGGETQYF. The rearrangement links TRBV5-1 to TRBJ2-5; a possible D gene is TRBD2 (7 bases). Trimming took 2 bases from V and 5 from J, leaving 19 bases between them. The CDR3 is made up of 16 amino acids. Germline CDR1 is SGHRS and CDR2 is YFSETQ.

V usage is TRBV28 and J usage is TRBJ1-5; weak D call: TRBD1 (5 bases). Looked up from germline, CDR1 is MDHEN and CDR2 is SYDVKM. The CDR3 runs 19 residues. Trimming stripped 4 bases from V and 0 bases from J, with 22 bases between. CDR3 protein: CASSWADILKAYSNQPQHF. The CDR3 DNA is TGTGCCAGCAGTTGGGCGGACATTCTGAAGGCTTATAGCAATCAGCCCCAGCATTTT.

The chain employs TRBV5-1 and TRBJ1-2; 8 bases line up with TRBD1. The germline V gene encodes CDR1 SGHRS and CDR2 YFSETQ. The CDR3 has 15 amino acids. The junction had 8 bases not matched to a gene; V was cut back by 1 base and J by 6 bases. The CDR3 reads CASSLKGQGADGYTF. The CDR3 DNA is TGCGCCAGCAGCTTGAAAGGGCAGGGGGCGGATGGCTACACCTTC.

This clone appeared a few times. The chain has TRBV7-2 and TRBJ2-3; TRBD2 matches at 13 bases. The V and J ends lost 7 bases and 2 bases, in that order; junction bases with no gene match: 12. The CDR3 loop spans 18 amino acids. CDR1 and CDR2 (germline): SGHTA, FQGNSA. CDR3 loop: CASTGTSGRVFSTDTQYF. In DNA form, the CDR3 reads TGTGCCAGCACCGGTACTAGCGGGAGGGTTTTTTCCACAGATACGCAGTATTTT.

The chain joins TRBV12-5 to TRBJ2-1; D unresolved. This CDR3 is built from 15 residues. V dropped 1 base and J dropped 5 bases, with 12 bases sitting between them. Germline values: CDR1 LGHNT, CDR2 FRNRAP. The CDR3 nucleotides are TGTGCTAGTGGTTTGGGAGCAGGTTCCCACAATGAGCAGTTCTTC. This translates into CASGLGAGSHNEQFF.

This clone was seen once. The chain joins TRBV5-1 to TRBJ1-4, with 7 bases lining up with TRBD1. Losses at the gene ends were 5 bases for V and 8 bases for J; bases not matched to a gene: 15. This CDR3 has 16 amino acids. CDR1 and CDR2 (germline): SGHRS, YFSETQ. The chain's CDR3 is CASRRDSTTLGEKLFF. The CDR3 nucleotides are TGCGCCAGCAGACGGGACAGTACCACCCTTGGGGAAAAACTGTTTTTT.

The rearrangement links TRBV28 to TRBJ1-2; TRBD1 aligns across 7 bases. Losses at the gene ends were 2 bases for V and 5 bases for J; bases not matched to a gene: 8. Germline-derived CDR1 and CDR2 are MDHEN and SYDVKM. The CDR3 is 15 amino acids. The CDR3 here is CASSLGGTVRYGYTF. The CDR3 coding sequence is TGTGCCAGCAGTTTAGGGGGGACAGTTCGGTATGGCTACACCTTC.

The chain couples TRBV5-1 to TRBJ2-1; D not certain. This CDR3 comprises 16 residues. Per germline, CDR1 SGHRS and CDR2 YFSETQ. With 0 bases removed from V and 6 bases from J, the gap between germline ends came to 16 bases. CDR3 residues: CASSLESRLTGNEQFF. The CDR3 DNA is TGCGCCAGCAGCTTGGAGTCGAGGCTAACGGGCAATGAGCAGTTCTTC.

The V gene is TRBV2, the J gene TRBJ1-6; 8 nucleotides line up with TRBD1. Germline lookup yields CDR1 SNHLY and CDR2 FYNNEI. V was pared by 5 bases and J by 0 bases, with 9 bases of the junction left unmatched. The CDR3 is made up of 18 amino acids. CDR3 coding DNA: TGTGCCAGCAGTATCAGGGGGCTTAAAAGCTCCTATAATTCACCCCTCCACTTT. Amino acids: CASSIRGLKSSYNSPLHF.

This clone was seen just once. This rearrangement joins TRBV19 to TRBJ1-2, with 10 nucleotides matching TRBD1. Germline CDR1 and CDR2: LNHDA and SQIVND (reference sequence). The CDR3 contains 16 residues. Trimming at V came to 2 bases and at J to 5 bases, leaving 8 bases not matched to a gene. CDR3 loop: CASSIHRDRGLYGYTF. CDR3 DNA sequence: TGTGCCAGTAGTATACACCGGGACAGGGGTTTATATGGCTACACCTTC.

This clone was detected only once. V usage is TRBV27 and J usage is TRBJ2-1; D possibly corresponds to TRBD2 (5 bases). Germline-derived CDR1 and CDR2 are MNHEY and SMNVEV (reference sequence). The CDR3 spans 14 residues. V lost 6 bases to trimming and J lost 9 bases, with 18 bases between them. The CDR3 nucleotides are TGTGCCAGCAGGACCCTTTTTGGCGAGGGTGAGCAGTTCTTC. It specifies CASRTLFGEGEQFF.

This chain uses TRBV30 with TRBJ1-1, with D tentatively TRBD1 (6 bases). Germline CDR1 and CDR2: GTSNPN and SVGIG (reference sequence). V shed 0 bases and J shed 5 bases, with 16 bases lying between them. The CDR3 is 15 amino acids. The CDR3 DNA sequence: TGTGCCTGGAGTGTGTGGGGGGCGCGGGGGACTGAAGCTTTCTTT. This translates into CAWSVWGARGTEAFF. Supplemented by reference TRBV30 and TRBJ1-1, the full variable domain reads SQTIHQWPATLVQPVGSPLSLECTVEGTSNPNLYWYRQAAGRGLQLLFYSVGIGQISSEVPQNLSASRPQDRQFILSSKKLLLSDSGFYLCAWSVWGARGTEAFFGQGTRLTVV.